The source of this T cell receptor beta chain is a study of blood T cell repertoires in COVID-19. The CDR3 spans 19 residues. The germline V and J ends were trimmed by 0 bases and 1 base, with 22 bases remaining between them. Germline loops: CDR1 SGHRS, CDR2 YFSETQ. Method: immunoSEQ multiplex PCR; TCRdb's copy keeps in-frame clones and lacks some. The sample holds under 350,000 clones, 80% to 95% seen once. This rearrangement joins TRBV5-1 to TRBJ1-1, with D perhaps matching TRBD1 (6 bases). The sample comprised peripheral blood. This clonotype was obtained from a woman between 25 and 40 years old with COVID-19, enrolled during active disease. The CDR3 spells CASSLVEYRAGTKNTEAFF. The CDR3 bases are TGCGCCAGCAGCTTGGTCGAGTACAGGGCCGGGACGAAGAACACTGAAGCTTTCTTT.